This T cell receptor beta chain was observed in a study of regulatory T cells in long-lasting Graves disease. TCR beta libraries were built with iRepertoire HTBI primers and Arm-PCR of CDR3 regions. TCRdb itself ran the multiplex PCR reads through MiXCR, one entry per CDR3 protein. The repertoire includes roughly 360,000 distinct CDR3 sequences, roughly 25% of them detected once, and around 30% sits in the top ten. Stated time point: persistent/refractory GD, antithyroid drugs over 5 years with positive TRAb. Construction of the TCR library relied on RNA isolated from PBMCs. American Thyroid Association guidelines served as the basis for diagnosing Graves' disease. Turning to this clonotype: Its cognate antigen is unknown.

Study-wide findings and caveats: The analysis examined peripheral blood only and excluded thyroid tissue.

CDR1 is MNHEY, CDR2 SMNVEV, per germline (reference sequence). This CDR3 comprises 14 residues. The V end lost 6 bases, the J end lost 7 bases, and 18 bases lay between the germline ends. This receptor was identified in a woman between 35 and 50 years old with Graves disease. Sample: peripheral blood mononuclear cells (PBMCs), taken when the disease was refractory, from a patient treated with antithyroid drugs. The J gene is TRBJ1-1, the V gene TRBV27; D is possibly TRBD1 (5 bases). The CDR3 sequence is CASRPDYGAREAFF. The CDR3, as DNA: TGTGCCAGCAGGCCCGACTACGGGGCGCGTGAAGCTTTCTTT.